This T cell receptor (beta chain) was obtained from a study of regulatory T cells in long-lasting Graves disease. Arm-PCR of CDR3 regions and iRepertoire HTBI primers were used to build TCR beta libraries. TCRdb reanalysed the multiplex PCR reads using MiXCR and keeps one entry per CDR3 protein. In the table there are about 240,000 distinct CDR3 sequences, 20% to 25% of which are singletons. Study-wide points: Persistent disease preferred TRBV28, TRBJ1-2 and TRBJ2-5; new disease, TRBV20-1 and TRBJ2-1. Having only a small sample size may have limited accuracy.

Note on this clonotype: Its target is unknown.

The CDR3 spans 13 residues. Trimming shortened V by 6 bases and J by 3 bases, and 9 bases separated the two germline ends. Germline V lookup: CDR1 MGHDK, CDR2 SYGVNS. Noted time point: newly diagnosed GD, antithyroid drugs for less than 3 months. Following extraction of RNA from PBMCs, that RNA was used to make the TCR library. The guidelines of the American Thyroid Association were the basis for diagnosing Graves' disease. This clonotype was obtained from a female donor with Graves disease. The chain links TRBV25-1 to TRBJ2-1; no definite D call. The specimen was peripheral blood mononuclear cells (PBMCs), collected at new diagnosis, from a patient treated with antithyroid drugs. CDR3 sequence reads: CASRGRNYNEQFF. CDR3 nucleotides: TGTGCCAGCAGAGGACGGAACTACAATGAGCAGTTCTTC. Supplemented by reference TRBV25-1 and TRBJ2-1, the full variable domain reads EADIYQTPRYLVIGTGKKITLECSQTMGHDKMYWYQQDPGMELHLIHYSYGVNSTEKGDLSSESTVSRIRTEHFPLTLESARPSHTSQYLCASRGRNYNEQFFGPGTRLTVL.